Shown below are 23 T cell receptor beta chains from a single sample sequenced in a study of CD8 T cells in Susac syndrome. With random hexamers, reverse transcription was performed on roughly 0.45 to 1 ug of RNA. TCRdb re-analysed the immunoSEQ multiplex PCR reads in MiXCR, keeping a single row per CDR3 protein. The sample includes 180,000 or so distinct CDR3 sequences, about 94% seen only once; the top ten take over 0.12%. The sequenced material came from CD4+ T cells from PBMCs. The source is a human donor in good health.

This clonotype was counted a single time. The chain couples TRBV5-1 to TRBJ2-3; TRBD1 is a possible D gene (6 bases). Trimming left V 1 base short and J 2 bases short, with 11 bases between. Per germline, CDR1 SGHRS and CDR2 YFSETQ. This CDR3 is built from 15 residues. The DNA for the CDR3 is TGCGCCAGCAGCTTGACAGGGCCCCTCACAGATACGCAGTATTTT. Translating it yields CASSLTGPLTDTQYF. The full variable domain, in which reference TRBV5-1 and TRBJ2-3 provide the parts outside the CDR3, is KAGVTQTPRYLIKTRGQQVTLSCSPISGHRSVSWYQQTPGQGLQFLFEYFSETQRNKGNFPGRFSGRQFSNSRSEMNVSTLELGDSALYLCASSLTGPLTDTQYFGPGTRLTVL.

A single count supports this clonotype. The chain is built from TRBV7-9 and TRBJ1-6, with D possibly matching TRBD1 (6 bases). CDR1 SEHNR and CDR2 FQNEAQ come from the germline V gene (reference sequence). CDR3 length: 13 residues. The V end was cut by 6 bases, the J end by 9 bases, with 12 bases between. The CDR3 sequence is CASSSGQTSPLHF. CDR3 DNA sequence: TGTGCCAGCAGTAGCGGACAGACTTCACCCCTCCACTTT. The variable domain in full, with the rest retrieved from reference TRBV7-9 and TRBJ1-6, is DTGVSQNPRHKITKRGQNVTFRCDPISEHNRLYWYRQTLGQGPEFLTYFQNEAQLEKSRLLSDRFSAERPKGSFSTLEIQRTEQGDSAMYLCASSSGQTSPLHFGNGTRLTVT.

V and J are TRBV20-1 and TRBJ1-1; the match to TRBD1 covers 8 bases. The trim removed 3 bases at V and 2 bases at J, leaving 5 bases unmatched. This CDR3 region has 14 residues. Germline-derived CDR1 and CDR2 are DFQATT and SNEGSKA (reference sequence). The CDR3 loop is CSARRQGINTEAFF. The CDR3 DNA is TGCAGTGCTAGGAGACAGGGGATAAACACTGAAGCTTTCTTT.

V gene TRBV20-1 combines with J gene TRBJ1-5, with 8 bases that match TRBD1. Trimming at V came to 6 bases and at J to 3 bases, leaving 10 bases not matched to a gene. The CDR3 extends over 15 amino acids. Germline V gene lookup returns CDR1 DFQATT and CDR2 SNEGSKA (reference sequence). As DNA, the CDR3 is TGCAGTGCCCCGTACAGGGGGAATGTCAATCAGCCCCAGCATTTT. Protein product: CSAPYRGNVNQPQHF.

V gene TRBV2 combines with J gene TRBJ1-2; TRBD1 matches 8 bases. The CDR3 is made up of 12 amino acids. V was pared by 6 bases and J by 8 bases, with 5 bases of the junction left unmatched. The V gene's germline CDR1 is SNHLY and CDR2 FYNNEI. The CDR3 loop is CASRAGGQGYTF. CDR3 nucleotides: TGTGCCAGCAGAGCAGGGGGCCAGGGCTACACCTTC.

The gene calls are TRBV5-6 and TRBJ1-1; D is perhaps TRBD1 (5 bases). Trimming shortened V by 0 bases and J by 4 bases, and 13 bases separated the two germline ends. CDR1 and CDR2 from the germline V gene are SGHDT and YYEEEE. The CDR3 has 15 residues. CDR3 in amino acids: CASSLARVGGTEAFF. The CDR3 bases are TGTGCCAGCAGCTTGGCCAGGGTCGGAGGCACTGAAGCTTTCTTT.

The chain joins TRBV4-3 to TRBJ1-2; D ambiguous. The germline V gene has CDR1 LGHNA and CDR2 YSLEER. Between the trimmed V and J ends, which lost 0 bases and 7 bases, there was a span of 12 bases. The CDR3 has 14 amino acids. CDR3: CASSQDRVYGGYTF. CDR3 nucleotides: TGCGCCAGCAGCCAAGACCGGGTGTATGGTGGCTACACCTTC.

This sequence joins TRBV29-1 and TRBJ1-2; D remains unclear. In germline, CDR1 is SQVTM, CDR2 ANQGSEA. The V and J ends lost 3 bases and 2 bases respectively, with 10 bases between them. This CDR3 comprises 13 residues. The CDR3 region has the DNA TGCAGCGTTGACTCCACACGGAACTATGGCTACACCTTC. This codes for CSVDSTRNYGYTF.

The chain has TRBV20-1 and TRBJ2-1; tentatively, D is TRBD2 (6 bases). Between the trimmed V and J ends, which lost 5 bases and 6 bases, there was a span of 17 bases. Per the germline V gene, CDR1 is DFQATT and CDR2 is SNEGSKA (reference sequence). The CDR3 runs 14 residues. The CDR3 sequence is CSAVDGGNGNEQFF. CDR3 nucleotides: TGCAGTGCTGTCGATGGGGGGAATGGCAATGAGCAGTTCTTC.

The rearrangement uses TRBV11-3 and TRBJ2-1, with D possibly TRBD1 on 6 matching bases. Trimming shortened V by 5 bases and J by 5 bases, and 10 bases separated the two germline ends. The CDR3 length is 13 residues. Germline V CDR1 and CDR2: SGHNT, YENEEA. In nucleotides, the CDR3 is TGTGCCAGCAGCCTCCAGGGGCACAATGAGCAGTTCTTC. Its protein product is CASSLQGHNEQFF. Full variable domain (rest looked up from reference TRBV11-3 and TRBJ2-1): EAGVVQSPRYKIIEKKQPVAFWCNPISGHNTLYWYLQNLGQGPELLIRYENEEAVDDSQLPKDRFSAERLKGVDSTLKIQPAELGDSAVYLCASSLQGHNEQFFGPGTRLTVL.

The chain uses TRBV7-3 and TRBJ2-1; TRBD1 matches 8 bases. The CDR3 extends over 15 amino acids. From germline, CDR1 is SGHTA and CDR2 FQGTGA. V lost 1 base, J lost 9 bases, and 8 bases stayed unmatched. The CDR3 region is CASSLNRGVQFEQFF. CDR3 coding DNA: TGTGCCAGCAGCTTAAACAGGGGGGTTCAATTTGAGCAGTTCTTC.

The chain carries TRBV29-1 and TRBJ2-7; TRBD2 agrees at 11 bases. CDR1 is SQVTM and CDR2 is ANQGSEA in the germline V gene. The ends lost 2 bases at V and 2 bases at J; junction bases unmatched: 2. The CDR3 totals 14 residues. The CDR3 loop is CSVESSGGTYEQYF. Written as DNA, the CDR3 is TGCAGCGTTGAATCTAGCGGGGGGACCTACGAGCAGTACTTC.

V usage is TRBV19 and J usage is TRBJ1-1; D remains ambiguous. The germline V gene encodes CDR1 LNHDA and CDR2 SQIVND (reference sequence). The CDR3 loop spans 13 amino acids. Trimming took off 7 bases at V and 0 bases at J, with 9 bases between the two ends. The DNA for the CDR3 is TGTGCCAGTACCGATACGGTGAACACTGAAGCTTTCTTT. Its translation is CASTDTVNTEAFF.

For the CDR3, the DNA is TGCAGTGCTAGGGAGCAGGGCCGGGAGGAAAAACTGTTTTTT. It encodes CSAREQGREEKLFF. The rearrangement links TRBV20-1 to TRBJ1-4; tentatively, D is TRBD1 (5 bases). Trimming shortened V by 3 bases and J by 8 bases, and 16 bases separated the two germline ends. The CDR3 totals 14 residues. Germline V gene data show CDR1 as DFQATT and CDR2 as SNEGSKA (reference sequence).

The chain employs TRBV7-9 and TRBJ2-1; the D is unclear. V lost 5 bases, J lost 4 bases, and 6 bases lay in between. This CDR3 contains 12 residues. Germline V CDR1 and CDR2: SEHNR, FQNEAQ (reference sequence). The CDR3 nucleotides read TGTGCCAGCAGCCCCGCGTACAATGAGCAGTTCTTC. This sequence encodes CASSPAYNEQFF.

The V gene is TRBV29-1, the J gene TRBJ2-3; 11 bases match TRBD2. This CDR3 spans 15 amino acids. The V and J ends lost 6 bases and 3 bases, in that order; junction bases with no gene match: 8. Germline V gene lookup returns CDR1 SQVTM and CDR2 ANQGSEA. Here the CDR3 reads CSVTIAGGPTDTQYF. In DNA form, the CDR3 reads TGCAGCGTCACTATAGCGGGGGGGCCGACAGATACGCAGTATTTT.

The rearrangement uses TRBV9 and TRBJ1-5, with D possibly matching TRBD1 (6 bases). Trimming removed 0 bases from V and 5 bases from J, with 12 bases in between. The CDR3 is 15 residues long. CDR1 is SGDLS, CDR2 YYNGEE, per germline. CDR3 residues: CASSVDAAGDQPQHF. CDR3 DNA: TGTGCCAGCAGCGTAGATGCGGCAGGGGATCAGCCCCAGCATTTT.

The rearrangement links TRBV11-1 to TRBJ2-5; D tentatively reads TRBD1 or TRBD2 (6 bases each). V was shortened by 5 bases and J by 6 bases, with 13 bases between the two germline ends. Germline V gene data show CDR1 as SGHAT and CDR2 as FQDESV (reference sequence). The CDR3 has 13 residues. The CDR3 region is CASSQGGGQTQYF. The CDR3 DNA is TGTGCCAGCAGCCAAGGAGGGGGGCAGACCCAGTACTTC.

V usage is TRBV7-2 and J usage is TRBJ1-2; D call uncertain. The length of the CDR3 is 13 residues. Per the germline V gene, CDR1 is SGHTA and CDR2 is FQGNSA. The V end lost 4 bases, the J end lost 7 bases, and 13 bases lay between the germline ends. Here the CDR3 reads CASSYRSDGGYTF. CDR3 DNA sequence: TGTGCCAGCAGCTACCGGAGTGACGGTGGCTACACCTTC.

This clonotype was observed once. The J gene is TRBJ1-6, the V gene TRBV3-1; maybe TRBD1 (6 bases). Germline-derived CDR1 and CDR2 are LGHDT and YNNKEL (reference sequence). V was shortened by 3 bases and J by 7 bases, with 13 bases between the two germline ends. CDR3 length: 15 residues. The DNA for the CDR3 is TGTGCCAGCAGCCACCCGACAGGACCAAATTCACCCCTCCACTTT. This codes for CASSHPTGPNSPLHF.

V and J are TRBV4-2 and TRBJ2-7; D is unclear. V shed 1 base and J shed 5 bases, with 9 bases lying between them. The CDR3 spans 13 residues. Germline loops: CDR1 LGHNA, CDR2 YNFKEQ. CDR3: CASSQGEGDEQYF. DNA of the CDR3: TGTGCCAGCAGCCAAGGGGAAGGAGACGAGCAGTACTTC.

The V call is TRBV29-1, the J call TRBJ2-3; perhaps TRBD2 as D (7 bases). This CDR3 comprises 13 residues. V lost 7 bases, J lost 5 bases, and 16 bases lay in between. CDR1 and CDR2 (germline): SQVTM, ANQGSEA. CDR3 sequence: CSAPKGGGDTQYF. The CDR3, as DNA: TGCAGCGCCCCGAAGGGGGGGGGAGATACGCAGTATTTT.

The J gene is TRBJ2-7, the V gene TRBV25-1; tentatively, D is TRBD1 or TRBD2 (5 bases each). V shed 7 bases and J shed 2 bases, with 15 bases lying between them. CDR1 MGHDK and CDR2 SYGVNS come from the germline V gene. The CDR3 length is 14 residues. The CDR3 sequence is CASIRRDRAYEQYF. The CDR3, as DNA: TGTGCCAGCATTCGCCGGGACCGAGCCTACGAGCAGTACTTC.